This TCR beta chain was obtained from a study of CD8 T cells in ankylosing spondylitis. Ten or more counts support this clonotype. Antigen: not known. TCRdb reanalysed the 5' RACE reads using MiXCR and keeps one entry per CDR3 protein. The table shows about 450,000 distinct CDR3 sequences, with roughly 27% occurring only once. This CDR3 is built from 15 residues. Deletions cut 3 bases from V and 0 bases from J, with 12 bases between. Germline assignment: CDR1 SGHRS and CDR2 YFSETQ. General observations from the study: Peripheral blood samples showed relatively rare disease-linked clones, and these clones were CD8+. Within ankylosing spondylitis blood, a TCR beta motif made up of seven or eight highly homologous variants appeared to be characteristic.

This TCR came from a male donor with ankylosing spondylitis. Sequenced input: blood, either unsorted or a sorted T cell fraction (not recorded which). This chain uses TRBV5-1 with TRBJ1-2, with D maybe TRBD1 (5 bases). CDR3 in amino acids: CASSSGGMTNYGYTF. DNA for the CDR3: TGCGCCAGCAGCTCCGGGGGAATGACTAACTATGGCTACACCTTC.